The T cell receptor beta chain under discussion was sequenced for a study of shared clonotypes between healthy human individuals. The authors ran the assay at deep level. Sequencing was performed with immunoSEQ multiplex PCR; in TCRdb, only in-frame clones are kept and a portion is missing. Of more than 550,000 clones in the sample, 72% were seen once. On this clone: The antigen is unknown.

Study conclusions and caveats: Few donors limited the genetic and exposure-history diversity represented.

The sequenced material came from memory CD4+ T cells sorted from blood. Sample subset: CD45RA-negative fraction. This sequence was found in a woman aged 25 to 39 in good health.

The CDR3 coding sequence is TGTGCCAGCAGTGGTAGGGCGAACACTGAAGCTTTCTTT. Translation gives CASSGRANTEAFF. The genes are TRBV6-4 and TRBJ1-1; D is uncertain. The CDR3 extends over 13 amino acids. V was cut by 4 bases and J by 1 base, with 7 bases left in between. Germline loops: CDR1 MRHNA, CDR2 SNTAGT.